These 3 T cell receptor beta chains were sequenced from one sample in a study of cytotoxic CD8 clonotypes in ibrutinib-treated CLL. Profiled with immunoSEQ multiplex PCR; TCRdb holds only in-frame clones, not every one. The sample holds more than 200,000 clones; 70% are singletons and the top ten take roughly 6.4%. The sequencing used PBMCs, collected after 12 months of ibrutinib treatment. Receptors originate from a human donor with chronic lymphocytic leukemia.

This clone was seen more than once but under ten times. The CDR3 DNA reads as TGTGCCAGCAGCGGGGGGGGACTAGCGGGAGCCTACGAGCAGTACTTC. It yields the protein CASSGGGLAGAYEQYF. The rearrangement links TRBV5-4 to TRBJ2-7, with 14 bases lining up with TRBD2. The CDR3 runs to 16 residues. The ends lost 4 bases at V and 2 bases at J; junction bases unmatched: 5. Germline loops: CDR1 SGHNT, CDR2 YYREEE (reference sequence).

This chain links TRBV19 with TRBJ1-5; 9 bases align to TRBD1. The trim removed 5 bases at V and 2 bases at J, leaving 4 bases unmatched. CDR1 is LNHDA, CDR2 SQIVND, per germline (reference sequence). The CDR3 sequence is 15 residues long. For the CDR3, the DNA is TGTGCCAGTAGTGGTACAGGGGGCGGCAATCAGCCCCAGCATTTT. It yields the protein CASSGTGGGNQPQHF.

The rearrangement joins TRBV30 to TRBJ2-3, with D unclear. Germline CDR1 reads GTSNPN; CDR2 reads SVGIG (reference sequence). The CDR3 length is 13 residues. V was trimmed by 1 base and J by 1 base, leaving 6 bases between them. CDR3 protein: CAWSGAGTDTQYF. The CDR3 nucleotides are TGTGCCTGGAGTGGCGCCGGCACAGATACGCAGTATTTT.